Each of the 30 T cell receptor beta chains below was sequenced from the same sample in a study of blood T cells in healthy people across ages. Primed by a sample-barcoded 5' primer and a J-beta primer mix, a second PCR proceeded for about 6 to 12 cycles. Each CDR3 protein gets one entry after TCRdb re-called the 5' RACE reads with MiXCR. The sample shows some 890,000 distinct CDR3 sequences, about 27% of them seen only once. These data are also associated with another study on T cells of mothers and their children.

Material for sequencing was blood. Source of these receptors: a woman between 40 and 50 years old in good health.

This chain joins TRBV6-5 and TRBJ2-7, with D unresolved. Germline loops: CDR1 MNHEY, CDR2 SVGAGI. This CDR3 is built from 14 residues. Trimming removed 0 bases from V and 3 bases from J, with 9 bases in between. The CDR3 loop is CASSYSVKNYEQYF. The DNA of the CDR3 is TGTGCCAGCAGTTACTCGGTTAAGAACTACGAGCAGTACTTC.

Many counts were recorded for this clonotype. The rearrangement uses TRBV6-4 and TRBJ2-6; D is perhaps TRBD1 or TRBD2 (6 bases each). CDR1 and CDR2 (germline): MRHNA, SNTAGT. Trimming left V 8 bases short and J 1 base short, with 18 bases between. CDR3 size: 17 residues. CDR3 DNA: TGTGCCAGCTCAAAGGAGACAGGACTATCTGGGGCCAACGTCCTGACTTTC. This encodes CASSKETGLSGANVLTF.

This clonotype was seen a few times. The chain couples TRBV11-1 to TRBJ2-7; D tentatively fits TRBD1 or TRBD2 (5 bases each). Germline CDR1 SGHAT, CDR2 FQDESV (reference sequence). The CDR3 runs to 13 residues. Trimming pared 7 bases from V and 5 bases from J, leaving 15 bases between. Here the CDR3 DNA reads TGTGCCAGCACCCTCGGGGCTACCAACGAGCAGTACTTC. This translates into CASTLGATNEQYF.

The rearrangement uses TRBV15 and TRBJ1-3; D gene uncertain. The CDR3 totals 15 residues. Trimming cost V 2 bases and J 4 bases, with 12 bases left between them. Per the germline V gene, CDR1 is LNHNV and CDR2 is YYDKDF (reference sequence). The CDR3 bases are TGTGCCACCAGCAGACAGGTGTTGGGCGGAAACACCATATATTTT. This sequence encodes CATSRQVLGGNTIYF.

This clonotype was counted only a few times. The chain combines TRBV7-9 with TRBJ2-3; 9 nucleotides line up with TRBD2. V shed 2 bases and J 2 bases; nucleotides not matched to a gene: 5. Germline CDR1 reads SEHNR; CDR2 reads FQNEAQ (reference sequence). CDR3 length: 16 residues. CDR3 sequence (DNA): TGTGCCAGCAGCTTATACGTAGCGGGAGTCACAGATACGCAGTATTTT. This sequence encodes CASSLYVAGVTDTQYF.

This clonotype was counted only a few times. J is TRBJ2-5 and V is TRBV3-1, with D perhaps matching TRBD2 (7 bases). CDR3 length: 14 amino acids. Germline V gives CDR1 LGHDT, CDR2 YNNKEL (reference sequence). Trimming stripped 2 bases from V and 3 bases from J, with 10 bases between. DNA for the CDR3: TGTGCCAGCAGCCAACGGGGGGCCGAAGAGACCCAGTACTTC. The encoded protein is CASSQRGAEETQYF.

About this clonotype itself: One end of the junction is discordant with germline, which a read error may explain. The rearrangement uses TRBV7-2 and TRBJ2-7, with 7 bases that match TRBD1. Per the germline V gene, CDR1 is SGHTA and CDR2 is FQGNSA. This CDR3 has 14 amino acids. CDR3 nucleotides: TGTGCCGGCAGCTTCGTGGGACAGTTCTACGAGCAGTACTTC. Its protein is CAGSFVGQFYEQYF.

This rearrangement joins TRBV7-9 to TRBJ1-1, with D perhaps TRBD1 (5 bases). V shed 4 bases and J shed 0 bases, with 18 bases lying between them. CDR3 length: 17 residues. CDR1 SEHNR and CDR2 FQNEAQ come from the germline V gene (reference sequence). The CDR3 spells CASSSNRDGTLNTEAFF. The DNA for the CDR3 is TGTGCCAGCAGCTCAAACCGGGACGGGACTCTGAACACTGAAGCTTTCTTT.

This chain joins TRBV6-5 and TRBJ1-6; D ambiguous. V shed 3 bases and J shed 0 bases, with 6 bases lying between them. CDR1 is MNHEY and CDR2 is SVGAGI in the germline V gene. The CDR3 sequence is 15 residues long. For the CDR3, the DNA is TGTGCCAGCAGTTATGACTTCTCCTATAATTCACCCCTCCACTTT. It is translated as CASSYDFSYNSPLHF.

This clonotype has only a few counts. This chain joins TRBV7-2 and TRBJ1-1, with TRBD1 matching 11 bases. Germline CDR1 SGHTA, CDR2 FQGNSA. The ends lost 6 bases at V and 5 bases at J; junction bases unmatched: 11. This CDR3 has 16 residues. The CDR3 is CASRTTGTGGRTEAFF. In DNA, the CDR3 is TGTGCCAGCAGAACCACCGGGACAGGGGGGAGGACTGAAGCTTTCTTT.

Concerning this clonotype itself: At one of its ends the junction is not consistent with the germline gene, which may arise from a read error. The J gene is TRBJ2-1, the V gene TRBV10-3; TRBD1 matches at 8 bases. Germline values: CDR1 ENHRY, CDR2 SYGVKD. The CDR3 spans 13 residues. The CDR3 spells CAIGERTGNEQFF. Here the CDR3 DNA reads TGTGCCATCGGTGAGAGGACAGGGAATGAGCAGTTCTTC.

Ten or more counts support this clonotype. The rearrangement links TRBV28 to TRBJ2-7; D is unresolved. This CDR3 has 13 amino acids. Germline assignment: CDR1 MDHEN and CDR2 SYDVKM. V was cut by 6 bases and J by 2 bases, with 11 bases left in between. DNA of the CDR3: TGTGCCAGCAGGCTAACAGCTACCTACGAGCAGTACTTC. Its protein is CASRLTATYEQYF.

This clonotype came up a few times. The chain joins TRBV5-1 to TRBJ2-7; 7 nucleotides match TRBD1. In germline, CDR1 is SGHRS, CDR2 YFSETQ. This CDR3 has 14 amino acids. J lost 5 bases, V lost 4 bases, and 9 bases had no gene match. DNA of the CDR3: TGCGCCAGCAGCACCGGACAGGCGGGCCACGAGCAGTACTTC. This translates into CASSTGQAGHEQYF.

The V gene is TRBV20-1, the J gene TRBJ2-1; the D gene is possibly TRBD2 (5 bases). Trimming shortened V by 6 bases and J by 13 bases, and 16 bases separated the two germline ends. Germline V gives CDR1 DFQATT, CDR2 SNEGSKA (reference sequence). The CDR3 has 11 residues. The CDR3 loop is CSARYRETQFF. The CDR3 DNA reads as TGCAGTGCCAGGTATAGGGAGACCCAGTTCTTC.

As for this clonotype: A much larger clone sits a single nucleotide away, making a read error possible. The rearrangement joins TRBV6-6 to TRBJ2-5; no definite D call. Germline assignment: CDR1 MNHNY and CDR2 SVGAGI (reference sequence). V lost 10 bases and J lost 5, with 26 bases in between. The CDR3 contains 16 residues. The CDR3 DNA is TGTGCCACCAACCATCAGCGCAATACCCCGCACGAGACCCAGTACTTC. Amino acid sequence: CATNHQRNTPHETQYF.

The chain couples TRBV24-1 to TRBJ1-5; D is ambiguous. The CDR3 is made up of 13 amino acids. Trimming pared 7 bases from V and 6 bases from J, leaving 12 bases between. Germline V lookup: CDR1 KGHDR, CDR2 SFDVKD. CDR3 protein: CATSTYEGQPQHF. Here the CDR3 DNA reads TGTGCCACCAGCACTTATGAGGGTCAGCCCCAGCATTTT.

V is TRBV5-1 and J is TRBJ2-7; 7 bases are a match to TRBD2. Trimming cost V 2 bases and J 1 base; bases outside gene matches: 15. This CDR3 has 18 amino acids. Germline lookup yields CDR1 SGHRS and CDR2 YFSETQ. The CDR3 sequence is CASSFQGEGSPTSYEQYF. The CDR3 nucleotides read TGCGCCAGCAGCTTTCAAGGGGAGGGATCCCCGACTTCCTACGAGCAGTACTTC.

The CDR3: CASSTLGEQYF. The CDR3 nucleotides are TGTGCCAGCAGTACCTTGGGGGAGCAGTACTTC. The V gene is TRBV28, the J gene TRBJ2-7; D unclear. Per the germline V gene, CDR1 is MDHEN and CDR2 is SYDVKM. Trimming took off 5 bases at V and 7 bases at J, with 9 bases between the two ends. CDR3 length equals 11 residues.

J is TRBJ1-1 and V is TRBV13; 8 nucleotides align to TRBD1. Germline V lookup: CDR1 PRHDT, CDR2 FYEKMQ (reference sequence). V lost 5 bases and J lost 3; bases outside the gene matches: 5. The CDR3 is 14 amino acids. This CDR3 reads CASSIRTGYTEAFF. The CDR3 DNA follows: TGTGCCAGCAGCATTCGGACAGGGTACACTGAAGCTTTCTTT.

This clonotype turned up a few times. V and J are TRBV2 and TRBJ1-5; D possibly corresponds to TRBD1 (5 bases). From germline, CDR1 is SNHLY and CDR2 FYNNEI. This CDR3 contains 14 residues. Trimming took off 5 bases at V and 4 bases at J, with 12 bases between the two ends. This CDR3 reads CASSRQSKNQPQHF. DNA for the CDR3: TGTGCCAGCAGTCGACAGAGTAAGAATCAGCCCCAGCATTTT. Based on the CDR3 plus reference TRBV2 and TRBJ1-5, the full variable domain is EPEVTQTPSHQVTQMGQEVILRCVPISNHLYFYWYRQILGQKVEFLVSFYNNEISEKSEIFDDQFSVERPDGSNFTLKIRSTKLEDSAMYFCASSRQSKNQPQHFGDGTRLSIL.

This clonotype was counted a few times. CDR3 sequence reads: CASSVGHSGANVLTF. The CDR3, as DNA: TGTGCCAGCAGCGTAGGACACTCCGGGGCCAACGTCCTGACTTTC. The chain is built from TRBV9 and TRBJ2-6; no definite D call. Germline values: CDR1 SGDLS, CDR2 YYNGEE. Trimming shortened V by 0 bases and J by 4 bases, and 8 bases separated the two germline ends. The CDR3 length is 15 residues.

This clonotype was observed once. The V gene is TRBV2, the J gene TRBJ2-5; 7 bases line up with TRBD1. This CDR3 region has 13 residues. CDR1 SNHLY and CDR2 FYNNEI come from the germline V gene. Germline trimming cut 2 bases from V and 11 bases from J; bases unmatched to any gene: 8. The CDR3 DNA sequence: TGTGCCAGCAGTGAAACAGGGGCCCATGAGCAGTACTTC. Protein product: CASSETGAHEQYF.

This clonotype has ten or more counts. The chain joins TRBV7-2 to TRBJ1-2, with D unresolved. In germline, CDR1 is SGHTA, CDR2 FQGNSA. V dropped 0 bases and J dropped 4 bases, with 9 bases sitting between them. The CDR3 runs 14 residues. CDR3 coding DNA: TGTGCCAGCAGCTTAGCCGGGGAGGTCTATGGCTACACCTTC. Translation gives CASSLAGEVYGYTF.

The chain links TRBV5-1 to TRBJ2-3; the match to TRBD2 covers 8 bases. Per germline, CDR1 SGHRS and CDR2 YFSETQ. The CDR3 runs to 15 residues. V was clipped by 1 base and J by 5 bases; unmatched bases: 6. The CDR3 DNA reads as TGCGCCAGCAGCTTGCAACTAGCGGTCGGAGATACGCAGTATTTT. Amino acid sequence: CASSLQLAVGDTQYF.

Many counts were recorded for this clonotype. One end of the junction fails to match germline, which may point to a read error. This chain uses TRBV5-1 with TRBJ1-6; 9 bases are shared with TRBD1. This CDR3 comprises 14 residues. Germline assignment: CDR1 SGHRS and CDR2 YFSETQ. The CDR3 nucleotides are TGTGCCAGCAGTCTGGACAGGGGTGGTTCACCCCTCCACTTT. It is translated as CASSLDRGGSPLHF. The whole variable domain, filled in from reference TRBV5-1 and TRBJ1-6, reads KAGVTQTPRYLIKTRGQQVTLSCSPISGHRSVSWYQQTPGQGLQFLFEYFSETQRNKGNFPGRFSGRQFSNSRSEMNVSTLELGDSALYLCASSLDRGGSPLHFGNGTRLTVT.

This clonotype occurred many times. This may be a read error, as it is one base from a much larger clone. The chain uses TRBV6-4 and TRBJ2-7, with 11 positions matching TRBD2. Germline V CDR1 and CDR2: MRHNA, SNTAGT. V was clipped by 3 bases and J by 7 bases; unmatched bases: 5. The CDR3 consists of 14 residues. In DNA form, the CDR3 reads TGTGCCAGCAGTGATAGCGGGGGGGCCAATGAGCAGTACTTC. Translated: CASSDSGGANEQYF.

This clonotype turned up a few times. The CDR3 sequence: CASSFGTGIPEAFF. DNA of the CDR3: TGTGCCAGCAGTTTTGGGACAGGTATTCCTGAAGCTTTCTTT. The chain couples TRBV12-3 or TRBV12-4 to TRBJ1-1, with 8 bases matching TRBD1. The V segment lost 3 bases and the J segment 6 bases; nucleotides outside the gene matches: 6. The CDR3 loop spans 14 amino acids.

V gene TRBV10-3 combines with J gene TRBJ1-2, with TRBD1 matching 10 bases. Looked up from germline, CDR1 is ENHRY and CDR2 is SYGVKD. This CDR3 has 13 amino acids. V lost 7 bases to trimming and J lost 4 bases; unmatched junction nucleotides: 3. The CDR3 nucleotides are TGTGCCATCATGGGACAGGGGAGCTATGGCTACACCTTC. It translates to CAIMGQGSYGYTF.

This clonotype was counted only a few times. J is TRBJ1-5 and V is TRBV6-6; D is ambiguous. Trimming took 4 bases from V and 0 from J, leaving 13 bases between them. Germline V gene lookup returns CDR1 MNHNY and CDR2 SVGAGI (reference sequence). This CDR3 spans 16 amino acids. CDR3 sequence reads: CASSSSDGNSNQPQHF. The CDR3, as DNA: TGTGCCAGCAGTTCCAGCGACGGAAATAGCAATCAGCCCCAGCATTTT.

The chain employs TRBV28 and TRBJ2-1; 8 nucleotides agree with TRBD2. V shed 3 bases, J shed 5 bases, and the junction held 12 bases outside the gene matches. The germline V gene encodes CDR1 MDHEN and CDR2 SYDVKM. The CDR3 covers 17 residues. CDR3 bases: TGTGCCAGCAGTTTCGAGGGCGGGGGGCCGATGAACAATGAGCAGTTCTTC. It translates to CASSFEGGGPMNNEQFF. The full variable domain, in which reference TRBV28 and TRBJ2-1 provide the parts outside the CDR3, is DVKVTQSSRYLVKRTGEKVFLECVQDMDHENMFWYRQDPGLGLRLIYFSYDVKMKEKGDIPEGYSVSREKKERFSLILESASTNQTSMYLCASSFEGGGPMNNEQFFGPGTRLTVL.